This TCR beta chain is from a study of T cells after yellow fever vaccination. The 5'RACE template-switching step produced TCR cDNA and added a universal primer site and UMIs. TCRdb called the 5' RACE reads again in MiXCR, with one record for every CDR3 protein. The table records tens of thousands of distinct CDR3 sequences, approximately 6.5% of them present only once. The sequencing used CD8+ T cells sorted from PBMCs, collected 5 days after the first yellow fever vaccination. The receptor comes from a man younger than 30 who received the YFV17D yellow fever vaccine.

The CDR3 sequence: CASSFGRVGSPLHF. In DNA, the CDR3 is TGTGCCAGCAGCTTCGGGAGGGTAGGGTCACCCCTCCACTTT. This sequence joins TRBV7-8 and TRBJ1-6, with D unresolved. The V end was cut by 3 bases, the J end by 10 bases, with 13 bases between. The CDR3 is 14 amino acids. Germline assignment: CDR1 SGHVS and CDR2 FQNEAQ.